The T cell receptor beta chain described here comes from a study of T-cell memory formation after mild COVID-19. Whole-study findings and limits: Pre-infection memory showed some responding clones, and this suggested that cross-reactive memory joined.

Ten or more counts support this clonotype. Its specificity is unknown. TCRdb analysed the 5' RACE reads with MiXCR anew, one entry per CDR3 protein. The table shows about 170,000 distinct CDR3 sequences, with 10% to 15% occurring only once. This TCR derives from a man between 18 and 35 years old who had mild COVID-19 (a few samples of this study predate the infection). Cell type and time point are not known. Sequencing was performed on PBMCs or a T cell subset sorted from them (not recorded which).

The CDR3 coding sequence is TGCGCCAGCAGCTTGGGTCTTAGAGATACGCAGTATTTT. Protein product: CASSLGLRDTQYF. This chain uses TRBV5-1 with TRBJ2-3; D is unclear. V was shortened by 0 bases and J by 5 bases, with 7 bases between the two germline ends. The length of the CDR3 is 13 residues. The germline V gene encodes CDR1 SGHRS and CDR2 YFSETQ.